This T cell receptor beta chain is from a study of shared clonotypes between healthy human individuals. Germline lookup yields CDR1 MNHEY and CDR2 SVGAGI. V lost 2 bases and J lost 5, with 3 bases in between. The CDR3 is 11 residues long. With respect to this clone: Other nucleotide sequences from this sample produce the same CDR3.

Cells designated naive CD8 were CD45RO-negative and were positively selected for CCR7, with terminally differentiated effector memory CD45RA+ cells excluded. Clones were sequenced by immunoSEQ multiplex PCR, and TCRdb holds only the in-frame ones, with some missing. This table has 550,000 to 750,000 clones, under 95% appearing once. Sequenced: naive CD8+ T cells sorted from blood. This sequence originates from a young man in good health. The chain links TRBV6-5 to TRBJ2-5, with no clear D. The CDR3 DNA reads TGTGCCAGCAGTTACCTCGAGACCCAGTACTTC. It codes for CASSYLETQYF.